These 20 T cell receptor beta chains were sequenced from one sample in a study of CD8 T cells in ankylosing spondylitis listed by TCRdb under 2017. Library preparation used 5' RACE. These reads were obtained on an Illumina HiSeq 2500. TCRdb handled the public reads itself, with Q25 trimming in fastp and clone calling in MiXCR, and kept productive beta chains. Each entry merges the rows of one CDR3 protein and shows their most common DNA and genes. For this sample there are about 150,000 distinct CDR3 sequences; roughly 44% appear just once. Of the sample, around 15% falls within the top ten clones. The sequenced sample consisted of synovial fluid, either unsorted or a sorted T cell fraction (not recorded which). The receptors come from a male donor with ankylosing spondylitis.

This clonotype was seen more than once but under ten times. CDR3 amino acids: CAISNRGKYNEQFF. CDR3 in DNA: TGTGCCATCAGTAACCGGGGGAAATACAATGAGCAGTTCTTC. The rearrangement uses TRBV10-3 and TRBJ2-1; perhaps TRBD2 as D (6 bases). The CDR3 contains 14 residues. Germline V gene lookup returns CDR1 ENHRY and CDR2 SYGVKD. The V end was cut by 5 bases, the J end by 4 bases, with 12 bases between.

The rearrangement uses TRBV7-6 and TRBJ2-7; either TRBD1 or TRBD2 may supply D (7 bases each). Trimming cost V 5 bases and J 4 bases, with 15 bases left between them. Germline assignment: CDR1 SGHVS and CDR2 FNYEAQ. The length of the CDR3 is 14 residues. CDR3 in amino acids: CASSRRQGGYEQYF. CDR3 in DNA: TGTGCCAGCAGCCGAAGACAGGGAGGGTACGAGCAGTACTTC.

CDR3 DNA: TGTGCCAGCAGCTATCACCCAGAGGGCTCCCCGCAGTTCTTC. Protein sequence: CASSYHPEGSPQFF. The chain combines TRBV6-2 or TRBV6-3 with TRBJ2-1; tentative D call: TRBD2 (5 bases). Germline V gene data show CDR1 as MNHEY and CDR2 as SVGEGT. V lost 6 bases to trimming and J lost 12 bases, with 21 bases between them. The CDR3 loop spans 14 amino acids.

The chain has TRBV7-6 and TRBJ2-1; D possibly corresponds to TRBD2 (5 bases). V shed 5 bases and J shed 0 bases, with 14 bases lying between them. The length of the CDR3 is 16 residues. Germline lookup yields CDR1 SGHVS and CDR2 FNYEAQ. CDR3: CASSMELESSYNEQFF. The DNA of the CDR3 is TGTGCCAGCAGCATGGAACTAGAGAGCTCCTACAATGAGCAGTTCTTC.

This clonotype was counted many times. This sequence joins TRBV15 and TRBJ2-5, with D possibly matching TRBD2 (7 bases). Germline CDR1 and CDR2: LNHNV and YYDKDF (reference sequence). CDR3 size: 14 residues. Trimming removed 1 base from V and 5 bases from J, with 11 bases in between. The CDR3 sequence is CATSRGGGLETQYF. The CDR3 nucleotides are TGTGCCACCAGCAGAGGGGGGGGGCTTGAGACCCAGTACTTC.

In its sample, this clonotype was seen a few times. The chain combines TRBV20-1 with TRBJ2-5, with D uncertain. From germline, CDR1 is DFQATT and CDR2 SNEGSKA (reference sequence). The CDR3 covers 15 residues. The V gene lost 6 bases and the J gene lost 5 bases, with 22 bases spanning the gap. CDR3 region: CSAPPDMGNWETQYF. In nucleotides, the CDR3 is TGCAGTGCCCCCCCAGACATGGGGAATTGGGAGACCCAGTACTTC.

This clonotype was seen a handful of times. The chain links TRBV7-9 to TRBJ1-1, with 9 bases aligning to TRBD1. This CDR3 comprises 15 residues. CDR1 SEHNR and CDR2 FQNEAQ come from the germline V gene (reference sequence). The V and J ends lost 4 bases and 3 bases, in that order; junction bases with no gene match: 6. CDR3 residues: CASSYPGQGYTEAFF. The CDR3 DNA sequence: TGTGCCAGCAGCTACCCGGGACAGGGATACACTGAAGCTTTCTTT.

The chain employs TRBV6-1 and TRBJ1-4; 9 nucleotides agree with TRBD1. V lost 4 bases, J lost 5 bases, and 5 bases stayed unmatched. The CDR3 consists of 15 residues. Germline V gene data show CDR1 as MNHNS and CDR2 as SASEGT. The CDR3 protein is CASSVMTGGNEKLFF. In DNA, the CDR3 is TGTGCCAGCAGTGTGATGACAGGGGGGAATGAAAAACTGTTTTTT.

The chain employs TRBV28 and TRBJ1-1; 8 nucleotides match TRBD1. CDR1 and CDR2 from the germline V gene are MDHEN and SYDVKM. Trimming took 2 bases from V and 0 from J; bases not matched to a gene: 11. CDR3 length: 18 residues. CDR3 in amino acids: CASSLLQGARSMNTEAFF. CDR3 DNA: TGTGCCAGCAGTTTACTGCAGGGGGCGAGATCAATGAACACTGAAGCTTTCTTT.

The chain uses TRBV6-2 or TRBV6-3 and TRBJ1-1; 8 nucleotides match TRBD1. The CDR3 runs 19 residues. Germline V lookup: CDR1 MNHEY, CDR2 SVGEGT. The trim removed 0 bases at V and 4 bases at J, leaving 16 bases unmatched. CDR3 DNA: TGTGCCAGCAGTTACTCAGAACCCGGACAGGGAGGTGAGGGCACTGAAGCTTTCTTT. Translated: CASSYSEPGQGGEGTEAFF.

The CDR3 here is CSARDPHKGNTGELFF. As DNA, the CDR3 is TGCAGTGCTAGAGATCCCCATAAGGGGAACACCGGGGAGCTGTTTTTT. The chain combines TRBV20-1 with TRBJ2-2, with no clear D. The ends were cut back, 0 bases at V and 1 base at J, with 12 bases in the middle. The CDR3 contains 16 residues. Germline lookup yields CDR1 DFQATT and CDR2 SNEGSKA (reference sequence).

This clonotype was observed at least ten times. The gene calls are TRBV30 and TRBJ1-6; 9 bases match TRBD1. The CDR3 extends over 15 amino acids. CDR1 is GTSNPN and CDR2 is SVGIG in the germline V gene (reference sequence). Trimming removed 3 bases from V and 10 bases from J; junction bases left unmatched: 10. The CDR3 coding sequence is TGTGCCTGGAGGTTACAGGGGGCGGATATATCACCCCTCCACTTT. It codes for CAWRLQGADISPLHF.

This clonotype was detected once. The CDR3 sequence is CASSLEVTGYNEQFF. CDR3 in DNA: TGTGCCAGCAGCTTGGAGGTAACCGGTTACAATGAGCAGTTCTTC. The V call is TRBV5-6, the J call TRBJ2-1; D remains unclear. V shed 0 bases and J shed 4 bases, with 11 bases lying between them. This CDR3 is 15 amino acids long. The germline V gene has CDR1 SGHDT and CDR2 YYEEEE.

The sample holds a few counts of this clonotype. The V gene is TRBV10-2, the J gene TRBJ2-1; maybe TRBD2 (6 bases). The germline gives CDR1 WSHSY, CDR2 SAAADI. Trimming removed 2 bases at V and 7 bases at J, with 12 bases between. CDR3 length: 14 amino acids. The CDR3 loop reads CASSEVGRGNEQFF. In nucleotides, the CDR3 is TGCGCCAGCAGTGAGGTCGGACGGGGGAATGAGCAGTTCTTC.

This rearrangement joins TRBV3-1 to TRBJ2-2, with D hard to call. CDR3 length: 14 residues. Germline CDR1 reads LGHDT; CDR2 reads YNNKEL (reference sequence). V dropped 0 bases and J dropped 6 bases, with 8 bases sitting between them. DNA for the CDR3: TGTGCCAGCAGCCAAGAGGATATCTCCGGGGAGCTGTTTTTT. Protein sequence: CASSQEDISGELFF.

This chain uses TRBV5-1 with TRBJ2-5; weak D call: TRBD1 (7 bases). CDR1 and CDR2 from the germline V gene are SGHRS and YFSETQ. The length of the CDR3 is 15 residues. With 1 base removed from V and 5 bases from J, the gap between germline ends came to 15 bases. CDR3 nucleotide sequence: TGCGCCAGCAGCTTGTCAGGGGGGTTTGGGGAGACCCAGTACTTC. Translating gives CASSLSGGFGETQYF.

In this sample, this clonotype turned up many times. The rearrangement joins TRBV6-1 to TRBJ2-2; TRBD2 agrees at 7 bases. This CDR3 spans 16 amino acids. The trim removed 5 bases at V and 9 bases at J, leaving 15 bases unmatched. Germline V gene sequence: CDR1 MNHNS, CDR2 SASEGT. The CDR3 region is CASSPRVGEGVRELFF. For the CDR3, the DNA is TGTGCCAGCAGTCCCCGCGTAGGGGAGGGTGTGAGGGAGCTGTTTTTT.

The chain recombines TRBV28 with TRBJ2-5; the D gene could be TRBD1 or TRBD2 (5 bases each). CDR1 is MDHEN and CDR2 is SYDVKM in the germline V gene. The CDR3 loop spans 14 amino acids. V gave up 2 bases and J gave up 6 bases, with 13 bases separating them. The CDR3 coding sequence is TGTGCCAGCAGTTTAGGTCTCTGGGGGAAGACCCAGTACTTC. This gives the protein CASSLGLWGKTQYF.

J is TRBJ2-2 and V is TRBV3-1, with TRBD2 identical over 13 bases. The CDR3 loop spans 16 amino acids. CDR1 LGHDT and CDR2 YNNKEL come from the germline V gene (reference sequence). V lost 5 bases, J lost 10 bases, and 10 bases stayed unmatched. This chain's CDR3 is CASSGAGTSGAPELFF. The CDR3 DNA is TGTGCCAGCAGCGGGGCAGGGACTAGCGGGGCCCCGGAGCTGTTTTTT. Based on the CDR3 plus reference TRBV3-1 and TRBJ2-2, the full variable domain is DTAVSQTPKYLVTQMGNDKSIKCEQNLGHDTMYWYKQDSKKFLKIMFSYNNKELIINETVPNRFSPKSPDKAHLNLHINSLELGDSAVYFCASSGAGTSGAPELFFGEGSRLTVL.

The chain joins TRBV20-1 to TRBJ1-6, with TRBD1 matching 7 bases. This CDR3 comprises 14 residues. Germline loops: CDR1 DFQATT, CDR2 SNEGSKA (reference sequence). Unmatched junction bases numbered 6, after V lost 2 bases and J lost 8 bases. CDR3 residues: CSARRQGGHSPLHF. CDR3 nucleotides: TGCAGTGCTAGAAGACAGGGTGGGCATTCACCCCTCCACTTT.